The sequence of this T cell receptor (beta chain) was determined in a study of response to subunit inactivated influenza vaccine. Ten or more counts support this clonotype. The antigen remains unidentified. TCRdb re-called the RT-PCR reads through MiXCR, storing one row per CDR3 protein. The table includes fewer than 750,000 distinct CDR3 sequences, around 15% detected once. V gave up 6 bases and J gave up 5 bases; unmatched junction bases: 11. Germline assignment: CDR1 MNHEY and CDR2 SVGEGT. This CDR3 region has 15 residues. Study-wide points: Authors suggested seasonal influenza vaccinations each recruit few new T cells.

This chain links TRBV6-2 or TRBV6-3 with TRBJ2-3; TRBD1 matches at 7 bases. Sequencing used PBMCs from blood, obtained approximately 13 days after vaccination. This receptor was identified in a man aged 50 to 60 who received an inactivated influenza vaccine. CDR3: CASSDRVGGGDTQYF. DNA for the CDR3: TGTGCCAGCAGCGACAGGGTCGGTGGAGGAGATACGCAGTATTTT.